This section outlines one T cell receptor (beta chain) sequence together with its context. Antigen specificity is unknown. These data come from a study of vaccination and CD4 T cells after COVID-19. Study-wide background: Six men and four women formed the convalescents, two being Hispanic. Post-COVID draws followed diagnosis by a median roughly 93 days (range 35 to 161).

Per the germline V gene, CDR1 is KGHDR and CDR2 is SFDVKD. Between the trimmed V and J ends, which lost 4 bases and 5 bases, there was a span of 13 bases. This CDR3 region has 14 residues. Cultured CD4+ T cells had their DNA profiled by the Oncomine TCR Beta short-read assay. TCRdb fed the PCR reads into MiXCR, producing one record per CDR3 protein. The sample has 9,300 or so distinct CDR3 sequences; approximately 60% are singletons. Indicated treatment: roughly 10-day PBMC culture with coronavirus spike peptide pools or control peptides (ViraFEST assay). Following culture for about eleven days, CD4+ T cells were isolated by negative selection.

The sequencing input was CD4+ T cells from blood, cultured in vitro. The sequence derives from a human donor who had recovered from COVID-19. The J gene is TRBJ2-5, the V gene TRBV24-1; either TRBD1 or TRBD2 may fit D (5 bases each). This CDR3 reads CATSDRGVWETQYF. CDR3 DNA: TGTGCCACCAGTGACCGAGGGGTTTGGGAGACCCAGTACTTC.